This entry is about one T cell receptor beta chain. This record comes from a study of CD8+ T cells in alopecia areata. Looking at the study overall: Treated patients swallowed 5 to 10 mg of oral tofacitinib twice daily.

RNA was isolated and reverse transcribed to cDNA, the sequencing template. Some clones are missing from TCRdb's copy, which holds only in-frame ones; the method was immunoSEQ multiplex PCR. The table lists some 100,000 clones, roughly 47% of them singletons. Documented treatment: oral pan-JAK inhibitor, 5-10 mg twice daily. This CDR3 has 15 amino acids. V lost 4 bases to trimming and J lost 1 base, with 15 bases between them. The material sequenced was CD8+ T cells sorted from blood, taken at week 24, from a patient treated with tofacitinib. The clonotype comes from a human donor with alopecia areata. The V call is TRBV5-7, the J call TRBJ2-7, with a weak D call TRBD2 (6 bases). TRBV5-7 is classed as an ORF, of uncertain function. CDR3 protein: CASSGRGGPSYEQYF. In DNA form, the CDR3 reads TGTGCCAGCAGCGGGCGGGGAGGCCCTTCCTACGAGCAGTACTTC.